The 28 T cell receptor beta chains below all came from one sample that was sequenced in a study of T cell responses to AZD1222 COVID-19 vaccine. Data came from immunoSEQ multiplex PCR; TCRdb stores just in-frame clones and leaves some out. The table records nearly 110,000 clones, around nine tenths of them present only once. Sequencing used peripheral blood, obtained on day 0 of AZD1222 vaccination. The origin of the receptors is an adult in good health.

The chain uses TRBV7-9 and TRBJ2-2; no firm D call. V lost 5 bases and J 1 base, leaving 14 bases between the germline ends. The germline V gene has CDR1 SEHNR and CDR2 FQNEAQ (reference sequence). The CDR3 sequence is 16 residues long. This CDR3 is CASSETISLNTGELFF. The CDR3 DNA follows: TGTGCCAGCAGCGAAACAATAAGCTTGAACACCGGGGAGCTGTTTTTT.

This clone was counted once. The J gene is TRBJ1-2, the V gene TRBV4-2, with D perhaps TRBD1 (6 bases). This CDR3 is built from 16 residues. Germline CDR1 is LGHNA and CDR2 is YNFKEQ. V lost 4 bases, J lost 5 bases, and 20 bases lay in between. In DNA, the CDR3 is TGTGCCAGCAGCCCAAGACAGGCTAAAGCTTCGTATGGCTACACCTTC. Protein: CASSPRQAKASYGYTF.

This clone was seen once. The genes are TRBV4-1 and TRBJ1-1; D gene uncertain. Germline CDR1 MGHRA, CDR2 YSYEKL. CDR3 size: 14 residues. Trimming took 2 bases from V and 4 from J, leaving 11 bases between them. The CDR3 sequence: CASSQSQVSTEAFF. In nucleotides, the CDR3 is TGCGCCAGCAGCCAAAGCCAGGTTAGCACTGAAGCTTTCTTT.

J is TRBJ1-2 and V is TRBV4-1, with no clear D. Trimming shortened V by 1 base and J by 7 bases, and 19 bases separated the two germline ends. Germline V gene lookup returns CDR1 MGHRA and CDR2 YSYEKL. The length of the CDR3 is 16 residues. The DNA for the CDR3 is TGCGCCAGCAGCCAAGGATTAGGGCTGGAGGTTTTTGGCTACACCTTC. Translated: CASSQGLGLEVFGYTF.

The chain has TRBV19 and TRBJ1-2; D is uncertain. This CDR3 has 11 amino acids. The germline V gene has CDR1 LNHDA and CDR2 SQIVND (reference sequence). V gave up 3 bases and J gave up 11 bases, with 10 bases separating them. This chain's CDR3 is CASSISSGYTF. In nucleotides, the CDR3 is TGTGCCAGTAGTATTTCCTCGGGGTACACCTTC.

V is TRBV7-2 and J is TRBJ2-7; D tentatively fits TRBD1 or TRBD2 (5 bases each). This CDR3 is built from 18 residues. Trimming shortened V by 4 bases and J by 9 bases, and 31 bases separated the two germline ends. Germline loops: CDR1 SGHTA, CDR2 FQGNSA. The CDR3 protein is CASSSWVPGREARGRQYF. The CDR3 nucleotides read TGTGCCAGCAGCTCCTGGGTACCGGGACGGGAAGCTCGGGGACGGCAGTACTTC.

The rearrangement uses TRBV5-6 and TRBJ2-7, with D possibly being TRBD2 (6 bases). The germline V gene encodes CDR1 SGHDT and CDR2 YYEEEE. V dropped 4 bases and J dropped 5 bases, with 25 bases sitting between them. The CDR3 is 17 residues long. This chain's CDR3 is CASSPTTQQGGSHEQYF. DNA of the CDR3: TGTGCCAGCAGCCCAACTACACAGCAGGGAGGTAGCCACGAGCAGTACTTC.

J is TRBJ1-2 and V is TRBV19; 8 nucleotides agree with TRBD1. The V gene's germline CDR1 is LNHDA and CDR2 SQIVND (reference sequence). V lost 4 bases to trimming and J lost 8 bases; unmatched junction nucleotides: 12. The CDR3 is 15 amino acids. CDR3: CASSRQGATSGGYTF. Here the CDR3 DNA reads TGTGCCAGTAGTAGGCAGGGGGCTACCTCTGGCGGCTACACCTTC. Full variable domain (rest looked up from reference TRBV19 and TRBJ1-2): DGGITQSPKYLFRKEGQNVTLSCEQNLNHDAMYWYRQDPGQGLRLIYYSQIVNDFQKGDIAEGYSVSREKKESFPLTVTSAQKNPTAFYLCASSRQGATSGGYTFGSGTRLTVV.

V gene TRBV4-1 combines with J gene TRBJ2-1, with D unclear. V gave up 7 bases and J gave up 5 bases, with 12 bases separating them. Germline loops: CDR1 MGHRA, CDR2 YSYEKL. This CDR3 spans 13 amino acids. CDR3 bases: TGCGCCAGCAACTCCGCTAGAAACAATGAGCAGTTCTTC. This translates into CASNSARNNEQFF.

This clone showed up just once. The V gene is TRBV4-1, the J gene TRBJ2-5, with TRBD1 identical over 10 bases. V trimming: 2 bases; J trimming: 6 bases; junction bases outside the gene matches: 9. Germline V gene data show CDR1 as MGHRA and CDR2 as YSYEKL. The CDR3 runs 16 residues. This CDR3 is CASSQRGQGRSQTQYF. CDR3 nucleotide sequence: TGCGCCAGCAGCCAACGGGGACAGGGGCGATCACAGACCCAGTACTTC.

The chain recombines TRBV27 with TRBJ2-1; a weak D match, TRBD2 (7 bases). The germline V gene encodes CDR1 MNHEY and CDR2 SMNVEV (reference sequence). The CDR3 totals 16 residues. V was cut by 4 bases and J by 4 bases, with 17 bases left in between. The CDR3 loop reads CASSWGRRGNYNEQFF. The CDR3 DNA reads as TGTGCCAGCAGTTGGGGGCGGCGGGGGAATTACAATGAGCAGTTCTTC.

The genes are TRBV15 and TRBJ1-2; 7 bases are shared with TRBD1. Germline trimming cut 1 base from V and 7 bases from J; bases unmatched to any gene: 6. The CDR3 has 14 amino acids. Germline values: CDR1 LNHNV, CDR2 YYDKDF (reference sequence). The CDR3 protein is CATSRVRGQSGYTF. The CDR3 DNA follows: TGTGCCACCAGCAGAGTTAGGGGGCAAAGTGGCTACACCTTC.

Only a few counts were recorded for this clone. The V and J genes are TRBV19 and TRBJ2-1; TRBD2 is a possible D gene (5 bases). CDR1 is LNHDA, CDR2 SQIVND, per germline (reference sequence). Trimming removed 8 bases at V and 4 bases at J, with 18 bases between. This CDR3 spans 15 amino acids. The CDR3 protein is CASRNTGNPYNEQFF. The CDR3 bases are TGTGCCAGTCGTAACACCGGGAACCCTTACAATGAGCAGTTCTTC.

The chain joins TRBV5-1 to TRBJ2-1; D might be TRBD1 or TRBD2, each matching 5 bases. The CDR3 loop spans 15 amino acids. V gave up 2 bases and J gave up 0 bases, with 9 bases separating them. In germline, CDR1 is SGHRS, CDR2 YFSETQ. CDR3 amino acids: CASSFRESSYNEQFF. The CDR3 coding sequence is TGCGCCAGCAGCTTCAGGGAGAGCTCCTACAATGAGCAGTTCTTC.

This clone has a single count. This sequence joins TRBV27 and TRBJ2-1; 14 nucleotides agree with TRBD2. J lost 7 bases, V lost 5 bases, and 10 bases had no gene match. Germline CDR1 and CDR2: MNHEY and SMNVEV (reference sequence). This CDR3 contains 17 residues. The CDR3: CASSGKHGLAGGNEQFF. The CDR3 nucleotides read TGTGCCAGCAGTGGAAAACATGGACTAGCGGGGGGAAATGAGCAGTTCTTC.

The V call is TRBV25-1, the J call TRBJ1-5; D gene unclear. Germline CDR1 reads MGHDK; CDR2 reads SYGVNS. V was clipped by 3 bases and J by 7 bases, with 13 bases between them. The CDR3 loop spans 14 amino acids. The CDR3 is CASSDSGSEQPQHF. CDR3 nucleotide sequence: TGTGCCAGCAGTGACTCAGGTTCGGAACAGCCCCAGCATTTT. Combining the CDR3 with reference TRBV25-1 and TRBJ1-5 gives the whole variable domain EADIYQTPRYLVIGTGKKITLECSQTMGHDKMYWYQQDPGMELHLIHYSYGVNSTEKGDLSSESTVSRIRTEHFPLTLESARPSHTSQYLCASSDSGSEQPQHFGDGTRLSIL.

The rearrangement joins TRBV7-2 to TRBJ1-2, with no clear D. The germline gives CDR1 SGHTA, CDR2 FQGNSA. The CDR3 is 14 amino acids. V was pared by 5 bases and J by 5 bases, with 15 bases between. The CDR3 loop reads CASSREAGLYGYTF. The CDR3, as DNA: TGTGCCAGCAGCAGAGAGGCAGGCCTATATGGCTACACCTTC.

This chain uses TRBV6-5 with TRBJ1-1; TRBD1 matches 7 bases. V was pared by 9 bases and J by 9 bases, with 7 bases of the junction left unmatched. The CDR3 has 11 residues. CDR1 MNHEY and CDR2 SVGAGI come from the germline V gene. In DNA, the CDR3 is TGTGCCAGTCTACAGGGGCGTAAAGCTTTCTTT. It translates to CASLQGRKAFF.

CDR3 coding DNA: TGTGCCAGCAGTTACCCAGGGGGCCAGCCCCAGCATTTT. Its translation: CASSYPGGQPQHF. The chain recombines TRBV6-2 or TRBV6-3 with TRBJ1-5; 8 positions match TRBD1. The CDR3 is 13 residues long. CDR1 is MNHEY and CDR2 is SVGEGT in the germline V gene. V dropped 2 bases and J dropped 7; count of bases not matched to a gene: 1.

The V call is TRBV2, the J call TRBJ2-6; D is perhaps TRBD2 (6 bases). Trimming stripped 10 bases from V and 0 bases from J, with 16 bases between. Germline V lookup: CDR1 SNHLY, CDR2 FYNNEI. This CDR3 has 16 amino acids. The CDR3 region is CATPRDSRSGANVLTF. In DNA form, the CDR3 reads TGTGCCACCCCTCGGGACTCTCGCTCTGGGGCCAACGTCCTGACTTTC.

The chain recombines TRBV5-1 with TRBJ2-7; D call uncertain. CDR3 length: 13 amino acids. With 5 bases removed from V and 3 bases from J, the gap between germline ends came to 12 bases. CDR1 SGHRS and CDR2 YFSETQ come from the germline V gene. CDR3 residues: CASSESTIYEQYF. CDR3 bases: TGCGCCAGCAGTGAATCCACGATCTACGAGCAGTACTTC.

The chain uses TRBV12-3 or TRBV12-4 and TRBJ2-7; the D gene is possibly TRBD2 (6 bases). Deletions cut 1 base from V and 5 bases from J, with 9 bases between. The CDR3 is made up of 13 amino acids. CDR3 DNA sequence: TGTGCCAGCAGTTTAGGCGGAGGGGACGAGCAGTACTTC. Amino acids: CASSLGGGDEQYF.

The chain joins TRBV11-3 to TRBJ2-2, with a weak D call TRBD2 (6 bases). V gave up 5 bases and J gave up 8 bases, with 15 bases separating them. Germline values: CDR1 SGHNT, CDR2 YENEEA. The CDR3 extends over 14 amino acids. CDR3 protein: CASSINTGAGELFF. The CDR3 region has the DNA TGTGCCAGCAGCATTAATACGGGAGCGGGGGAGCTGTTTTTT.

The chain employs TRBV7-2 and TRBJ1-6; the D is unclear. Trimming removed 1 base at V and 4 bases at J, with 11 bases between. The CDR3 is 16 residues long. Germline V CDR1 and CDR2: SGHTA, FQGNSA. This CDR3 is CASSLDGKPYNSPLHF. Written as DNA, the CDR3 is TGTGCCAGCAGCTTAGACGGAAAGCCTTATAATTCACCCCTCCACTTT.

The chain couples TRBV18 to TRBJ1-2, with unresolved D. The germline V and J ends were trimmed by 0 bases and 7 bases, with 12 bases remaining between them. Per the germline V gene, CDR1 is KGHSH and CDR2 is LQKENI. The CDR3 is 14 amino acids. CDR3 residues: CASSPPGSGSGYTF. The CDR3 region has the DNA TGTGCCAGCTCACCACCGGGATCCGGATCTGGCTACACCTTC. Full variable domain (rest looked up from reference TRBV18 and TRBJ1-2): NAGVMQNPRHLVRRRGQEARLRCSPMKGHSHVYWYRQLPEEGLKFMVYLQKENIIDESGMPKERFSAEFPKEGPSILRIQQVVRGDSAAYFCASSPPGSGSGYTFGSGTRLTVV.

The CDR3 DNA reads TGTGCCAGCAGTTACCTAGCGGGGGGGCCGATGAATGAGCAGTTCTTC. Amino acid sequence: CASSYLAGGPMNEQFF. This chain connects TRBV6-5 to TRBJ2-1; the match to TRBD2 covers 12 bases. The CDR3 is 16 amino acids. CDR1 MNHEY and CDR2 SVGAGI come from the germline V gene. Unmatched junction bases numbered 6, after V lost 2 bases and J lost 7 bases.

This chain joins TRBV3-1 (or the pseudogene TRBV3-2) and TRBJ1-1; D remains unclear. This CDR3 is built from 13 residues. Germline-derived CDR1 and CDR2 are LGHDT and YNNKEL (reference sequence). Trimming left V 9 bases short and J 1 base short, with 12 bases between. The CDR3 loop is CASSWTGNTEAFF. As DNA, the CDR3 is TGTGCCAGTTCATGGACGGGGAACACTGAAGCTTTCTTT.

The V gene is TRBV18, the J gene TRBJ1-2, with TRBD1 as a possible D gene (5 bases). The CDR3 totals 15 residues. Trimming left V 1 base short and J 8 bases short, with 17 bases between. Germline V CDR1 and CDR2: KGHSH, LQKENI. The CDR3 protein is CASSPREGIAKGYTF. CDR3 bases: TGTGCCAGCTCACCACGGGAGGGGATCGCTAAGGGCTACACCTTC.